This T cell receptor (beta chain) was profiled in a study of T cells in Graves' hyperthyroidism and ophthalmopathy. General observations from the study: Among thyroid clonotypes expanded above 0.001, most also appeared in blood.

RNA transcripts were the template for amplifying TCR beta CDR3 regions. The primer set for the first-round RT-PCR of the TCR CDR3 was HTBI. TCRdb analysed the multiplex PCR reads with MiXCR anew, one entry per CDR3 protein. The sample holds about 380,000 distinct CDR3 sequences, about a fifth seen once. Diagnostic assessment was based on clinical symptoms, serum thyroxine and TRAb, thyroid ultrasound and orbital computed tomography. The germline V and J ends were trimmed by 3 bases and 6 bases, with 14 bases remaining between them. Germline V CDR1 and CDR2: SGHTA, FQGNSA. The CDR3 runs 14 residues. This clonotype has a handful of counts. The antigen remains undetermined.

This receptor was taken from a man aged 18 to 29 with Graves' ophthalmopathy. The sequenced sample consisted of blood. This chain uses TRBV7-2 with TRBJ1-1, with a possible D match to TRBD1 (5 bases). CDR3 coding DNA: TGTGCCAGCAGCTTGTCATGGGAAGGGGCTGAAGCTTTCTTT. Protein sequence: CASSLSWEGAEAFF. The whole variable domain, remainder taken from reference TRBV7-2 and TRBJ1-1, is GAGVSQSPSNKVTEKGKDVELRCDPISGHTALYWYRQSLGQGLEFLIYFQGNSAPDKSGLPSDRFSAERTGGSVSTLTIQRTQQEDSAVYLCASSLSWEGAEAFFGQGTRLTVV.